These 12 T cell receptor beta chains were all obtained from the same sample, sequenced in a study of response to subunit inactivated influenza vaccine. TCRdb recomputed calls from the RT-PCR reads with MiXCR, one row per CDR3 protein. Seen here are 500,000 to 650,000 distinct CDR3 sequences, around 8% observed once, and the top ten hold 10% to 15%. The sample consisted of PBMCs from blood, taken 23 months after vaccination. The source of these receptors is a man between 50 and 75 years old who received an inactivated influenza vaccine.

V gene TRBV11-2 combines with J gene TRBJ1-2; TRBD1 might be the D (6 bases). This CDR3 contains 14 residues. Germline V gene sequence: CDR1 SGHAT, CDR2 FQNNGV. Trimming left V 5 bases short and J 1 base short, with 11 bases between. CDR3 loop: CASSQLQGNYGYTF. CDR3 DNA sequence: TGTGCCAGCAGCCAACTACAGGGTAACTATGGCTACACCTTC.

The chain carries TRBV7-6 and TRBJ1-4; D might be TRBD1 (6 bases). This CDR3 contains 14 residues. V was cut by 5 bases and J by 7 bases, with 14 bases left in between. The germline gives CDR1 SGHVS, CDR2 FNYEAQ. CDR3 sequence: CASSIGGRGEKLFF. CDR3 nucleotides: TGTGCCAGCAGCATCGGGGGCCGCGGTGAAAAACTGTTTTTT.

This clonotype was counted many times. The chain combines TRBV4-3 with TRBJ2-1; TRBD2 aligns across 12 bases. The CDR3 loop spans 16 amino acids. Unmatched junction bases numbered 7, after V lost 0 bases and J lost 10 bases. Germline loops: CDR1 LGHNA, CDR2 YSLEER. For the CDR3, the DNA is TGCGCCAGCAGCCAAGATAGTAAGCTAGCGGGGGGGGAGCAGTTCTTC. Protein sequence: CASSQDSKLAGGEQFF.

V and J are TRBV7-9 and TRBJ2-1, with TRBD2 identical over 7 bases. The CDR3 length is 15 residues. Germline CDR1 SEHNR, CDR2 FQNEAQ (reference sequence). V lost 2 bases, J lost 0 bases, and 1 base stayed unmatched. CDR3 region: CASSLRGVSYNEQFF. CDR3 sequence (DNA): TGTGCCAGCAGCTTACGGGGGGTCTCCTACAATGAGCAGTTCTTC.

The chain is built from TRBV12-2 and TRBJ1-1; the DNA was not used to check the table's D call, TRBD1. TRBV12-2 has pseudogene status. This CDR3 spans 12 amino acids. The CDR3 spells CASRCRDRGAFF. Written as DNA, the CDR3 is TGTGCAAGTCGTTGCCGGGACAGGGGAGCTTTCTTT.

This clonotype was found many times. The gene calls are TRBV12-3 or TRBV12-4 and TRBJ2-4; D is perhaps TRBD2 (7 bases). There are 14 residues in the CDR3. Trimming stripped 5 bases from V and 9 bases from J, with 17 bases between. The CDR3 nucleotides are TGTGCCAGCAGTCCCCCGGGGGGCCTGTTCATTCAGTACTTC. Translation: CASSPPGGLFIQYF.

This clonotype has at least ten counts. This chain links TRBV5-8 with TRBJ2-7; D might be TRBD2 (6 bases). V dropped 4 bases and J dropped 5 bases, with 19 bases sitting between them. The CDR3 is 15 amino acids. Germline CDR1 reads SGHTS; CDR2 reads YDEGEE. Written as DNA, the CDR3 is TGTGCCAGCAGCCAAACGGGGGTCCTTCGCCACGAGCAGTACTTC. Residues: CASSQTGVLRHEQYF.

Only a few counts were recorded for this clonotype. The chain employs TRBV9 and TRBJ1-2, with TRBD1 identical over 7 bases. Germline CDR1 is SGDLS and CDR2 is YYNGEE. This CDR3 is 15 amino acids long. V was pared by 3 bases and J by 2 bases, with 7 bases of the junction left unmatched. The CDR3 protein is CASSATGDPNYGYTF. The CDR3 DNA sequence: TGTGCCAGCAGCGCAACAGGGGACCCAAACTATGGCTACACCTTC.

This clonotype was seen at least ten times. J is TRBJ2-2 and V is TRBV10-1; TRBD1 agrees at 8 bases. With V trimmed by 10 bases and J by 4 bases, 5 bases remained unmatched. Per germline, CDR1 WNHNN and CDR2 SYGVQD (reference sequence). The CDR3 loop spans 13 amino acids. CDR3: CATGQGGTGELFF. For the CDR3, the DNA is TGCGCCACAGGACAGGGAGGCACCGGGGAGCTGTTTTTT.

V is TRBV20-1 and J is TRBJ2-3, with TRBD2 matching over 10 bases. The CDR3 has 14 amino acids. Germline values: CDR1 DFQATT, CDR2 SNEGSKA (reference sequence). V was pared by 3 bases and J by 5 bases, with 5 bases of the junction left unmatched. This CDR3 reads CSARGLAGVDTQYF. The CDR3 nucleotides read TGCAGTGCTAGGGGGCTAGCGGGAGTAGATACGCAGTATTTT.

The chain joins TRBV14 to TRBJ2-3, with 10 bases lining up with TRBD1. The V gene's germline CDR1 is SGHDN and CDR2 FVKESK. CDR3 length: 14 residues. V lost 5 bases, J lost 12 bases, and 11 bases stayed unmatched. The CDR3 is CASSITGTGVAQYF. CDR3 in DNA: TGTGCCAGCAGCATCACCGGGACAGGGGTAGCACAGTATTTT.

Only a few counts were recorded for this clonotype. The V call is TRBV29-1, the J call TRBJ2-1, with D possibly being TRBD2 (5 bases). Germline V gene data show CDR1 as SQVTM and CDR2 as ANQGSEA. This CDR3 is 13 amino acids long. CDR3 sequence reads: CSTSRERIYEQFF. For the CDR3, the DNA is TGCAGTACCTCGAGGGAGAGGATCTATGAGCAGTTCTTC.